The source of this T cell receptor beta chain is a study of PD-1 blockade in classical Hodgkin lymphoma. General study results and limits: Baseline diversity resembling that of newly diagnosed patients was seen in complete responders. Excluded were patients who started nivolumab under 1 year after ASCT, a group that had lower diversity. Significantly greater TCR diversity emerged by C4D1 in CD4+ cells but not CD8+ cells. A reduction in baseline TCR diversity was reportedly seen in newly diagnosed patients relative to healthy donors.

The method was immunoSEQ multiplex PCR; TCRdb's version includes in-frame clones alone and lacks a portion of them. This repertoire shows some 63,000 clones, roughly 90% found once; its top ten account for roughly a tenth. Each of the patients experienced relapse following autologous stem cell transplantation, and their brentuximab vedotin exposure differed. V lost 7 bases to trimming and J lost 8 bases, with 14 bases between them. The germline V gene has CDR1 MNHNS and CDR2 SASEGT. The CDR3 consists of 13 residues. Concerning this clone itself: What it recognizes is unknown.

The sequencing used peripheral blood mononuclear cells (PBMCs), collected at baseline. This clonotype was sampled from a human donor with classical Hodgkin lymphoma. The V and J genes are TRBV6-1 and TRBJ1-4; weak D call: TRBD1 (5 bases). CDR3 bases: TGTGCCAGCAAGGGAGGGACCCTGGAAAAACTGTTTTTT. It codes for CASKGGTLEKLFF.